One sample yielded the 3 T cell receptor beta chains listed below, sequenced in a study of T-cell memory formation after mild COVID-19. TCRdb used MiXCR to reprocess the 5' RACE reads, holding one entry per CDR3 protein. The sample lists around 130,000 distinct CDR3 sequences; 11% to 15% were seen once. The sequencing input was PBMCs or a T cell subset sorted from them (not recorded which). Source of these receptors: an adult woman who had mild COVID-19 (a few samples of this study predate the infection). Cell type and time point are not known.

This clonotype appeared a few times. The V call is TRBV19, the J call TRBJ1-1; 7 bases fit TRBD1. V was clipped by 3 bases and J by 1 base; unmatched bases: 5. Germline assignment: CDR1 LNHDA and CDR2 SQIVND (reference sequence). CDR3 length equals 15 residues. CDR3 sequence reads: CASSIMTGTNTEAFF. For the CDR3, the DNA is TGTGCCAGTAGTATTATGACAGGGACGAACACTGAAGCTTTCTTT. The whole variable domain, remainder taken from reference TRBV19 and TRBJ1-1, is DGGITQSPKYLFRKEGQNVTLSCEQNLNHDAMYWYRQDPGQGLRLIYYSQIVNDFQKGDIAEGYSVSREKKESFPLTVTSAQKNPTAFYLCASSIMTGTNTEAFFGQGTRLTVV.

The chain links TRBV9 to TRBJ1-1; tentatively, D is TRBD1 (5 bases). In germline, CDR1 is SGDLS, CDR2 YYNGEE. Trimming left V 4 bases short and J 7 bases short, with 26 bases between. The CDR3 has 17 amino acids. The CDR3 sequence: CASSILGGTVRPNEAFF. CDR3 in DNA: TGTGCCAGCAGCATCCTTGGGGGGACGGTGAGGCCTAATGAAGCTTTCTTT.

This clonotype was seen many times. The chain is built from TRBV27 and TRBJ2-3; TRBD1 matches at 11 bases. Unmatched junction bases numbered 15, after V lost 7 bases and J lost 3 bases. The CDR3 is made up of 18 amino acids. The germline gives CDR1 MNHEY, CDR2 SMNVEV (reference sequence). As DNA, the CDR3 is TGTGCCAGCACTTGGACAGGGGGCTCCCTACTTCCGACAGATACGCAGTATTTT. Translation gives CASTWTGGSLLPTDTQYF.